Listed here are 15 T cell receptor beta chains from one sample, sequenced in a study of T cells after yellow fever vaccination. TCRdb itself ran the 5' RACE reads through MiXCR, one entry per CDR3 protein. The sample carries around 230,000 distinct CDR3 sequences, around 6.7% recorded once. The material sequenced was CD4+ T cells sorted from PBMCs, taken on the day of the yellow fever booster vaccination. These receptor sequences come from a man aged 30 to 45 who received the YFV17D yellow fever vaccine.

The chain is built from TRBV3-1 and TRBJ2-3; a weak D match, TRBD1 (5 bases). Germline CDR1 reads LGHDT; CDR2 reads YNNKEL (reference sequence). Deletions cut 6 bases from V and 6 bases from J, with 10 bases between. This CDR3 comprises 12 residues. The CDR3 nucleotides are TGTGCCAGCAGACCCTCAGGGGATACGCAGTATTTT. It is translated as CASRPSGDTQYF.

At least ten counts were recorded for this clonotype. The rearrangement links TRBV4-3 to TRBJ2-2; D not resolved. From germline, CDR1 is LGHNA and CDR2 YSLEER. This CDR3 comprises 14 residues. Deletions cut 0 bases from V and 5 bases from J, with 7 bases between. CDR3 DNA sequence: TGCGCCAGCAGCCAAGATTGGCGGACCGGGGAGCTGTTTTTT. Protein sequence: CASSQDWRTGELFF.

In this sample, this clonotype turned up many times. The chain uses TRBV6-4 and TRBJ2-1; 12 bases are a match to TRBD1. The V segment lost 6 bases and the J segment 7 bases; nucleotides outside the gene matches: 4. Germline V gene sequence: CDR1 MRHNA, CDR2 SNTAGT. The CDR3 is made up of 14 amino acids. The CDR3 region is CASSPGQGANEQFF. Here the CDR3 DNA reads TGTGCCAGCAGCCCGGGACAGGGGGCGAATGAGCAGTTCTTC.

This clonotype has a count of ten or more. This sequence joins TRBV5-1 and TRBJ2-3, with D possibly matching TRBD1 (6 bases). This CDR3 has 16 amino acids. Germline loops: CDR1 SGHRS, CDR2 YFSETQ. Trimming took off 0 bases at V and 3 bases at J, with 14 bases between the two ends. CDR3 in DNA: TGCGCCAGCAGCTTGGGACCGGGACATCGAACAGATACGCAGTATTTT. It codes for CASSLGPGHRTDTQYF. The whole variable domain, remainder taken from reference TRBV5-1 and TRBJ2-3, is KAGVTQTPRYLIKTRGQQVTLSCSPISGHRSVSWYQQTPGQGLQFLFEYFSETQRNKGNFPGRFSGRQFSNSRSEMNVSTLELGDSALYLCASSLGPGHRTDTQYFGPGTRLTVL.

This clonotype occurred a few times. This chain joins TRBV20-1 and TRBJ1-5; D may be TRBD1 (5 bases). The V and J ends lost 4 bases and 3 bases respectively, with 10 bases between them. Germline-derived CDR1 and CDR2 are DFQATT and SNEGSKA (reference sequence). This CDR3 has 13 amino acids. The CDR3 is CSAIGTANQPQHF. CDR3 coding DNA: TGCAGTGCTATAGGGACCGCCAATCAGCCCCAGCATTTT.

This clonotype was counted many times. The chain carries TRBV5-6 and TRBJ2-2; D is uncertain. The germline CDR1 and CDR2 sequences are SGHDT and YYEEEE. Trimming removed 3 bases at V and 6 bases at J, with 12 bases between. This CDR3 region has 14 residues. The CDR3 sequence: CASSWGIGAGELFF. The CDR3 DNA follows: TGTGCCAGCAGCTGGGGTATTGGGGCCGGGGAGCTGTTTTTT.

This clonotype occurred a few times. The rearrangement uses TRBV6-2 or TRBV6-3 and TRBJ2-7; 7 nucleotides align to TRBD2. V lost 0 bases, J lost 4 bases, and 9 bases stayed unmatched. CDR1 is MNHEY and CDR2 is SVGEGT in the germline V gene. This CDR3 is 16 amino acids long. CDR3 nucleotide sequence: TGTGCCAGCAGTTACTCTTTGGCGGGAGAACGATACGAGCAGTACTTC. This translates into CASSYSLAGERYEQYF.

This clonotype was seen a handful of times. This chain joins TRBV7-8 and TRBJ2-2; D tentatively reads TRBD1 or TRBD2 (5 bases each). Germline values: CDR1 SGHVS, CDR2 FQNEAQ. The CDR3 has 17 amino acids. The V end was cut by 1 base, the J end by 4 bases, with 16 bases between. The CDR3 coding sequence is TGTGCCAGCAGCTTAGGTCCGACGGGGCGCGGCACCGGGGAGCTGTTTTTT. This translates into CASSLGPTGRGTGELFF.

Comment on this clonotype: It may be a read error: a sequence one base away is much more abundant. DNA for the CDR3: TGCTGTGCTAGAGAGGCAAGCGGCCGAGGCACCGGGGAGCTGTTTTTT. Translation: CCAREASGRGTGELFF. V is TRBV20-1 and J is TRBJ2-2; maybe TRBD2 (5 bases). The CDR3 runs to 16 residues. Per germline, CDR1 DFQATT and CDR2 SNEGSKA (reference sequence).

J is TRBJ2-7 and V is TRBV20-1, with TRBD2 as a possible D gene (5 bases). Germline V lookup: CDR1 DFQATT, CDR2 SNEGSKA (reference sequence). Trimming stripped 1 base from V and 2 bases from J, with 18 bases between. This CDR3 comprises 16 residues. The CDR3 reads CSARAPRTYFAYEQYF. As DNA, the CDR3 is TGCAGTGCTAGAGCTCCCCGGACTTACTTTGCCTACGAGCAGTACTTC.

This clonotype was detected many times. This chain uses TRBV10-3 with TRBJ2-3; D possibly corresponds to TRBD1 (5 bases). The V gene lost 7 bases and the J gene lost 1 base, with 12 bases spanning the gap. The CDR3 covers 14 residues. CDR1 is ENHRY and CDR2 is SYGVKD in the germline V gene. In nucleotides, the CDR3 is TGTGCCATCAACCGACAGCTCGGCACAGATACGCAGTATTTT. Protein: CAINRQLGTDTQYF.

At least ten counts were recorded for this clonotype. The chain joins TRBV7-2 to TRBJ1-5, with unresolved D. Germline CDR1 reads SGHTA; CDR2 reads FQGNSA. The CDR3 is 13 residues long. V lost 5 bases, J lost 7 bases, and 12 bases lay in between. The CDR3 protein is CASSPRTYQPQHF. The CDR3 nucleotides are TGTGCCAGCAGCCCACGGACGTACCAGCCCCAGCATTTT.

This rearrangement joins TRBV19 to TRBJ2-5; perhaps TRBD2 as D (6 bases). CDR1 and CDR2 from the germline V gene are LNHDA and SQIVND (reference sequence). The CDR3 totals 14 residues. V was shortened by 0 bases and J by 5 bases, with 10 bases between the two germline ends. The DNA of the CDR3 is TGTGCCAGTAGTATAGATGGACTACGGGAGACCCAGTACTTC. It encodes CASSIDGLRETQYF.

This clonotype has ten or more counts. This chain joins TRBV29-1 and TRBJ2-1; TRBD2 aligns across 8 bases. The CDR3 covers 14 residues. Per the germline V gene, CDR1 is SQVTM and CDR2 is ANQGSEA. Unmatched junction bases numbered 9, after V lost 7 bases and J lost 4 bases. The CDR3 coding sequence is TGCAGCGGTAGGACTGGCGGGAGGTACAATGAGCAGTTCTTC. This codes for CSGRTGGRYNEQFF.

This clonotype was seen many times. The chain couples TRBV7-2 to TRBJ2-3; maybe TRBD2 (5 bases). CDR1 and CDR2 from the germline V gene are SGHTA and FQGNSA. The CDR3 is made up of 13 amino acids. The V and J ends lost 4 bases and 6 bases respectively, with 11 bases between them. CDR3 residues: CASSSGYGDTQYF. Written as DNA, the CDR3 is TGTGCCAGCAGCTCGGGGTATGGGGATACGCAGTATTTT.